The 7 T cell receptor beta chains below were found in one sample sequenced in a study of T cells after yellow fever vaccination (dated by TCRdb to the late 2010s). Read against the paper, the sample's treatment or condition label means: live attenuated yellow fever vaccine strain. Library generation was performed with 5' RACE. For sequencing, an Illumina HiSeq 2500 was employed. Using fastp trimming at Q25 and MiXCR clonotype assembly, TCRdb reanalyzed the public sequencing data and kept in-frame beta chains. One record per CDR3 amino acid sequence lists the most common genes and DNA. The sample table holds about 500,000 distinct CDR3 sequences, of which about 17% were seen once. The ten largest clones take up 17% of the sample. The specimen comprised PBMCs, sampled 5 days after the first yellow fever vaccination. These receptors all come from a man in his late teens or twenties who received the YFV17D yellow fever vaccine.

This clonotype was seen a handful of times. The chain is built from TRBV18 and TRBJ1-6, with 7 bases aligning to TRBD1. The CDR3 spans 15 residues. The germline V gene encodes CDR1 KGHSH and CDR2 LQKENI. V gave up 3 bases and J gave up 7 bases; unmatched junction bases: 6. The CDR3 protein is CASSPTGSPNSPLHF. The CDR3 DNA reads TGTGCCAGCTCACCGACAGGGAGCCCAAATTCACCCCTCCACTTT.

The chain uses TRBV4-1 and TRBJ2-3, with 16 bases fitting TRBD2. The CDR3 consists of 18 residues. Germline values: CDR1 MGHRA, CDR2 YSYEKL. V was clipped by 0 bases and J by 5 bases; unmatched bases: 5. For the CDR3, the DNA is TGCGCCAGCAGCCAAGAGGGACTAGCGGGGGGGCCAGAAGATACGCAGTATTTT. Its protein is CASSQEGLAGGPEDTQYF.

The J gene is TRBJ2-1, the V gene TRBV6-5; 9 bases are shared with TRBD2. The V segment lost 2 bases and the J segment 3 bases; nucleotides outside the gene matches: 2. This CDR3 region has 15 residues. CDR1 is MNHEY, CDR2 SVGAGI, per germline. The CDR3 coding sequence is TGTGCCAGCAGTTACGTAGCGGGGGTCTACAATGAGCAGTTCTTC. Encoded protein: CASSYVAGVYNEQFF.

V gene TRBV12-3 or TRBV12-4 combines with J gene TRBJ1-5, with D possibly TRBD1 on 5 matching bases. This CDR3 is built from 14 residues. Trimming pared 7 bases from V and 1 base from J, leaving 11 bases between. Here the CDR3 reads CASNGRGSNQPQHF. The CDR3, as DNA: TGTGCCAGCAACGGAAGGGGAAGCAATCAGCCCCAGCATTTT.

This clonotype has a single count. V and J are TRBV20-1 and TRBJ2-2; D is tentatively TRBD1 or TRBD2 (5 bases each). Germline-derived CDR1 and CDR2 are DFQATT and SNEGSKA (reference sequence). V was pared by 0 bases and J by 5 bases, with 13 bases between. CDR3 length: 15 amino acids. The CDR3 nucleotides are TGCAGTGCTAGAGATTTAGGGACCGCGACCGGGGAGCTGTTTTTT. Protein: CSARDLGTATGELFF.

This clonotype was counted only a few times. This chain joins TRBV28 and TRBJ2-2; a weak D match, TRBD1 (6 bases). This CDR3 is 15 amino acids long. Germline values: CDR1 MDHEN, CDR2 SYDVKM. Trimming left V 3 bases short and J 5 bases short, with 13 bases between. The chain's CDR3 is CASSFQGMTTGELFF. CDR3 nucleotide sequence: TGTGCCAGCAGTTTTCAGGGGATGACAACCGGGGAGCTGTTTTTT.

This clonotype appeared a few times. V and J are TRBV3-1 and TRBJ2-7, with 9 bases matching TRBD1. CDR3 length: 15 amino acids. V gave up 1 base and J gave up 6 bases; unmatched junction bases: 7. CDR1 and CDR2 (germline): LGHDT, YNNKEL (reference sequence). CDR3 coding DNA: TGTGCCAGCAGCCAAGCCGGGACAGGGTCTCTCGAGCAGTACGTC. It specifies CASSQAGTGSLEQYV.